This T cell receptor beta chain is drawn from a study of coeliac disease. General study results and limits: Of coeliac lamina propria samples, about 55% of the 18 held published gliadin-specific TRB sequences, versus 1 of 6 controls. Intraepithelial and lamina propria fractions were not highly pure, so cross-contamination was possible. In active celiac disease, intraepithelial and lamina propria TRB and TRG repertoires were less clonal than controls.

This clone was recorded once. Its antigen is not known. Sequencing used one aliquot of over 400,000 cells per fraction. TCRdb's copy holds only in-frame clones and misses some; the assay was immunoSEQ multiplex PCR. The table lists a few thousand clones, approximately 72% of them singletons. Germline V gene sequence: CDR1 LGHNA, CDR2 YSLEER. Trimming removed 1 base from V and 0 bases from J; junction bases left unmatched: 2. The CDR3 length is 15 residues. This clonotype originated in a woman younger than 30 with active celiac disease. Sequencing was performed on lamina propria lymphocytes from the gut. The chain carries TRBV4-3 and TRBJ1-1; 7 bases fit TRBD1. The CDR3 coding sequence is TGCGCCAGCAGCCAAGGAGACAGGGTGAACACTGAAGCTTTCTTT. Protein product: CASSQGDRVNTEAFF.